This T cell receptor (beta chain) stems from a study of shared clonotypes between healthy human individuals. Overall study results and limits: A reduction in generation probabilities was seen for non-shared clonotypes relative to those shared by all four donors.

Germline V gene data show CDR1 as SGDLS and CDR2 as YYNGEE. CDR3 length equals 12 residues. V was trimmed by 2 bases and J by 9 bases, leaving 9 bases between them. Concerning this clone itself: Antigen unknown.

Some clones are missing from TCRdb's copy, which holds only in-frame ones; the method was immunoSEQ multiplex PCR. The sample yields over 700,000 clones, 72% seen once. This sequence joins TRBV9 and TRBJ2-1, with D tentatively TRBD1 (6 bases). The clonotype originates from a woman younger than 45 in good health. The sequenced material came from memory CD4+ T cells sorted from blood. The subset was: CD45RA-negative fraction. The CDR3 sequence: CASSVQTGEQFF. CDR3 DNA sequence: TGTGCCAGCAGCGTGCAGACAGGTGAGCAGTTCTTC.